This T cell receptor (beta chain) was retrieved from a study of beta chain features in type 1 diabetes. General study results and limits: A moderate, significant TCRB CDR3 shortening appeared in type 1 diabetes across four CD4+ subsets.

Expressed TCRB transcripts got sequenced, as all isolated RNA was reverse transcribed. The repertoire was sequenced with immunoSEQ multiplex PCR; TCRdb's copy has only in-frame clones and lacks some. This table has 600,000 to 750,000 clones, approximately 13% appearing once. CDR1 is SGHNT and CDR2 is YENEEA in the germline V gene. The CDR3 covers 13 residues. V lost 8 bases to trimming and J lost 1 base, with 9 bases between them. As regards this clone: The antigen remains undetermined.

The source is a man younger than 45 with type 1 diabetes. This sequence joins TRBV11-3 and TRBJ2-1; D call uncertain. The sample comprised naive CD4+ T cells from blood. This CDR3 reads CASSEESYNEQFF. The CDR3 region has the DNA TGTGCCAGCTCTGAGGAGTCCTACAATGAGCAGTTCTTC.